This entry lists 17 T cell receptor beta chains sequenced from one sample in a study of T cells in Graves' hyperthyroidism and ophthalmopathy. Amplification yielded TCR beta CDR3 regions, with RNA transcripts as the source. First-round RT-PCR of the TCR CDR3 relied on the HTBI primer set. TCRdb passed the multiplex PCR reads through MiXCR, listing each CDR3 protein once. The data show about 380,000 distinct CDR3 sequences, around a sixth seen once. Specimen: blood. The receptor set was obtained from a man between 18 and 29 years old with Graves' ophthalmopathy.

This clonotype was picked up many times. The gene calls are TRBV12-3 or TRBV12-4 and TRBJ2-3; D possibly corresponds to TRBD1 (5 bases). Deletions cut 0 bases from V and 6 bases from J, with 19 bases between. This CDR3 comprises 17 residues. The CDR3 nucleotides read TGTGCCAGCAGTTTAGCGGGTGGAAGGGGCCAGAGGGATACGCAGTATTTT. It translates to CASSLAGGRGQRDTQYF.

There are many counts of this clonotype. The chain has TRBV27 and TRBJ1-4; D unresolved. Between the trimmed V and J ends, which lost 6 bases and 0 bases, there was a span of 14 bases. CDR1 MNHEY and CDR2 SMNVEV come from the germline V gene (reference sequence). The CDR3 runs 16 residues. The CDR3 DNA reads as TGTGCCAGCAGCAACTGGGCGGACCCAACTAATGAAAAACTGTTTTTT. As protein: CASSNWADPTNEKLFF.

This clonotype was counted ten times or more. This sequence joins TRBV11-2 and TRBJ2-7; D is unclear. CDR1 is SGHAT and CDR2 is FQNNGV in the germline V gene. V lost 2 bases to trimming and J lost 4 bases, with 15 bases between them. The CDR3 runs 15 residues. CDR3 in amino acids: CASSLSQGRPYEQYF. In DNA, the CDR3 is TGTGCCAGCAGCTTAAGTCAAGGGCGACCTTACGAGCAGTACTTC.

V usage is TRBV6-5 and J usage is TRBJ1-5; a weak D match, TRBD1 (6 bases). The V end lost 4 bases, the J end lost 2 bases, and 15 bases lay between the germline ends. The CDR3 contains 16 residues. Germline CDR1 and CDR2: MNHEY and SVGAGI. The CDR3 reads CASSSQGTGGNQPQHF. CDR3 sequence (DNA): TGTGCCAGCAGTTCTCAGGGGACGGGAGGCAATCAGCCCCAGCATTTT.

The sample holds many counts of this clonotype. The chain uses TRBV2 and TRBJ2-2, with TRBD1 identical over 10 bases. This CDR3 is 16 amino acids long. Germline V gene lookup returns CDR1 SNHLY and CDR2 FYNNEI. V was pared by 5 bases and J by 7 bases, with 10 bases of the junction left unmatched. In DNA, the CDR3 is TGTGCCAGCAGTAGGTCCGGGACAGGGGACCTCGGGGAGCTGTTTTTT. Amino acids: CASSRSGTGDLGELFF.

The chain employs TRBV20-1 and TRBJ2-3; D gene ambiguous. The CDR3 has 13 amino acids. V lost 4 bases and J 3 bases, leaving 11 bases between the germline ends. Germline V gene sequence: CDR1 DFQATT, CDR2 SNEGSKA (reference sequence). CDR3 sequence: CSATPGPTDTQYF. DNA for the CDR3: TGCAGTGCTACCCCGGGCCCGACAGATACGCAGTATTTT.

This clonotype has at least ten counts. The J gene is TRBJ2-1, the V gene TRBV3-1; 11 bases match TRBD2. Germline-derived CDR1 and CDR2 are LGHDT and YNNKEL (reference sequence). Trimming cost V 4 bases and J 9 bases; bases outside gene matches: 5. The CDR3 length is 14 residues. The CDR3 protein is CASSLAGGPGEQFF. CDR3 nucleotides: TGTGCCAGCAGCCTAGCGGGGGGGCCGGGTGAGCAGTTCTTC.

The J gene is TRBJ1-5, the V gene TRBV6-1, with TRBD1 matching 7 bases. This CDR3 has 14 residues. The junction had 6 bases not matched to a gene; V was cut back by 5 bases and J by 5 bases. The germline V gene has CDR1 MNHNS and CDR2 SASEGT. The CDR3: CASSPDREDQPQHF. The CDR3 DNA sequence: TGTGCCAGCAGTCCCGACAGGGAGGATCAGCCCCAGCATTTT.

This clonotype was seen at least ten times. The chain carries TRBV3-1 and TRBJ2-3; D is unresolved. The germline V gene encodes CDR1 LGHDT and CDR2 YNNKEL (reference sequence). The CDR3 has 13 residues. The V end was cut by 1 base, the J end by 2 bases, with 4 bases between. This CDR3 is CASSQGITDTQYF. In DNA form, the CDR3 reads TGTGCCAGCAGCCAAGGGATCACAGATACGCAGTATTTT.

This clonotype was picked up many times. The rearrangement joins TRBV20-1 to TRBJ2-2; 8 nucleotides match TRBD2. V dropped 6 bases and J dropped 3; count of bases not matched to a gene: 6. Germline values: CDR1 DFQATT, CDR2 SNEGSKA (reference sequence). The CDR3 is made up of 14 amino acids. This CDR3 reads CSAKSGGHTGELFF. In nucleotides, the CDR3 is TGCAGTGCCAAGAGCGGGGGTCACACCGGGGAGCTGTTTTTT.

This rearrangement joins TRBV7-9 to TRBJ2-2; perhaps TRBD1 as D (6 bases). The CDR3 spans 16 residues. Germline V lookup: CDR1 SEHNR, CDR2 FQNEAQ (reference sequence). V lost 5 bases and J 1 base, leaving 14 bases between the germline ends. The CDR3 DNA reads as TGTGCCAGCAGCCAAATCACAGGGCAGAACACCGGGGAGCTGTTTTTT. Its protein product is CASSQITGQNTGELFF.

This clonotype showed up many times. The chain employs TRBV28 and TRBJ1-1, with 8 bases lining up with TRBD1. The junction had 7 bases not matched to a gene; V was cut back by 6 bases and J by 1 base. Germline CDR1 MDHEN, CDR2 SYDVKM. The CDR3 extends over 15 amino acids. The CDR3 protein is CASSPRGLPNTEAFF. DNA for the CDR3: TGTGCCAGCAGCCCCAGGGGGCTTCCGAACACTGAAGCTTTCTTT.

This clonotype showed up many times. The V call is TRBV5-1, the J call TRBJ2-2; the D call may be TRBD1 or TRBD2 (5 bases each). The CDR3 has 15 residues. Germline lookup yields CDR1 SGHRS and CDR2 YFSETQ. The V gene lost 2 bases and the J gene lost 2 bases, with 10 bases spanning the gap. The CDR3 region has the DNA TGCGCCAGCAGCTTCGCCGGGACCAACACCGGGGAGCTGTTTTTT. The encoded protein is CASSFAGTNTGELFF.

The chain uses TRBV5-1 and TRBJ2-1, with 7 bases that match TRBD1. Per the germline V gene, CDR1 is SGHRS and CDR2 is YFSETQ. The trim removed 5 bases at V and 8 bases at J, leaving 1 base unmatched. The CDR3 runs 11 residues. This CDR3 is CASRQGYEQFF. The DNA of the CDR3 is TGCGCCAGCAGACAGGGGTATGAGCAGTTCTTC.

The sample holds one count of this clonotype. The rearrangement uses TRBV27 and TRBJ2-7, with a weak D call TRBD1 (6 bases). V lost 5 bases, J lost 3 bases, and 20 bases lay in between. In germline, CDR1 is MNHEY, CDR2 SMNVEV (reference sequence). The CDR3 totals 16 residues. Here the CDR3 reads CASSPRGHSIIYEQYF. CDR3 coding DNA: TGTGCCAGCAGTCCAAGGGGACACTCTATAATCTACGAGCAGTACTTC.

This clonotype was observed many times. The rearrangement joins TRBV29-1 to TRBJ1-1, with 10 bases that match TRBD1. This CDR3 contains 14 residues. Germline V gene lookup returns CDR1 SQVTM and CDR2 ANQGSEA. V trimming: 6 bases; J trimming: 4 bases; junction bases outside the gene matches: 8. CDR3 region: CSVCPRQGATEAFF. CDR3 nucleotides: TGCAGCGTGTGCCCCAGACAGGGGGCCACTGAAGCTTTCTTT.

V is TRBV5-4 and J is TRBJ2-2, with unresolved D. The CDR3 length is 17 residues. Germline assignment: CDR1 SGHNT and CDR2 YYREEE (reference sequence). The V end lost 0 bases, the J end lost 1 base, and 13 bases lay between the germline ends. The DNA of the CDR3 is TGTGCCAGCAGCTTGGATCCAGTCCTGATGAACACCGGGGAGCTGTTTTTT. This codes for CASSLDPVLMNTGELFF.